This paragraph covers one T cell receptor beta chain sequence. The antigen remains unidentified. Generated by immunoSEQ multiplex PCR, the TCRdb table keeps only in-frame clones and is missing some. The sample has roughly 60,000 clones, roughly nine tenths seen once. The sample originates from a study of OX40 agonist ivuxolimab in advanced cancers. Study-level points and caveats: In general, CD8+ T cells held more expanded clones than CD4+ did, on average. Clonal expansion from baseline to week 6 occurred in both CD4+ and CD8+ T cells.

Germline V gene data show CDR1 as LNHDA and CDR2 as SQIVND (reference sequence). Trimming took 5 bases from V and 8 from J; bases not matched to a gene: 14. The CDR3 totals 16 residues. The chain combines TRBV19 with TRBJ2-1; TRBD2 matches 8 bases. The starting material was CD4+ or CD8+ T cells sorted from blood, obtained in a trial of the OX40 agonist ivuxolimab. The receptor was isolated from an adult with an advanced solid tumor such as melanoma, head and neck, liver or kidney cancer. CDR3 bases: TGTGCCAGTAGTTGGCGGAGGAGCGGGAGAGGGGATGAGCAGTTCTTC. Amino acid sequence: CASSWRRSGRGDEQFF.